This record concerns one TCR beta chain sequence. Its target antigen remains unknown. One base away there is no much larger clone; base qualities are not given. Deletion took 3 bases off V and 5 bases off J, with a span of 13 bases between the germline ends. According to the germline V gene, CDR1 reads SGHTA and CDR2 reads FQGNSA. Inclusive of the bounding cysteine and phenylalanine, the CDR3 is 14 residues long. The CDR3 DNA has 42 bases and is translated from base 1. This record belongs to a study of T cell changes during pregnancy in multiple sclerosis (dated by TCRdb to about 2019). At the level of the whole study: The study examined how the T cell repertoire changed over the course of pregnancy in women with multiple sclerosis.

Library prep was done by the immunoSEQ multiplex PCR assay. TCRdb limited this immuneACCESS table to in-frame rearrangements with V and J called. A share of clones is missing; checked studies link under half to unresolved V genes, and the rest is unexplained. The sample data list tens of thousands of clones, and 91% of these were observed just once. The ten largest account for about 0.7% of the sample. The rearranged segments are TRBV7-2 and TRBJ1-1, and perhaps TRBD1 as D gene, on 6 matching bases. Sequenced here: peripheral blood, sampled in the third trimester of pregnancy. The sequence derives from a female donor in good health, enrolled as a control in a pregnancy study. The CDR3 sequence is CASSFFNRATEAFF. The nucleotides are TGTGCCAGCAGCTTTTTTAACAGGGCGACTGAAGCTTTCTTT.